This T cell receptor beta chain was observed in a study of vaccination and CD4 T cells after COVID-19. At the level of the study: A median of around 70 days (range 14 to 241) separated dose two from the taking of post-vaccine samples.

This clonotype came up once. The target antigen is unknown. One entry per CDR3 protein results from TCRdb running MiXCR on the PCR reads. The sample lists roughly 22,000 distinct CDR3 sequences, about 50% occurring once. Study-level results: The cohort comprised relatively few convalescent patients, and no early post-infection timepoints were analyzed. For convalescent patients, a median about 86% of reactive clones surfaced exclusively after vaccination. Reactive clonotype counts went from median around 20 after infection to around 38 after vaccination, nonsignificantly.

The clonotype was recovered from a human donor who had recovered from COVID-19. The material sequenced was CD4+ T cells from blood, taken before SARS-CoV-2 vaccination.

CDR3 amino acids: CARSFGPPYEQYF. CDR3 nucleotide sequence: TGTGCCAGAAGCTTCGGGCCCCCCTACGAGCAGTACTTC. This chain links TRBV5-3 with TRBJ2-7; D is unclear. TRBV5-3 falls under the ORF class, with uncertain function. V was cut by 2 bases and J by 2 bases, with 8 bases left in between. The CDR3 totals 13 residues.